The clone carrying this TCR beta chain was seen only a few times. As yet, its antigen is unknown. The sample is drawn from a study of blood T cells in healthy people across ages. Study-level results: Roughly linear age-related decline in beta diversity appeared, significant by age approximately 43.

A J-beta primer mix and a sample-barcoded 5' primer were used in a second PCR of about 7 to 12 cycles. TCRdb re-called the 5' RACE reads through MiXCR, storing one row per CDR3 protein. The sample holds 1.8 million or so distinct CDR3 sequences, roughly two fifths seen once. The germline V and J ends were trimmed by 6 bases and 4 bases, with 21 bases remaining between them. This CDR3 has 15 amino acids. Germline V CDR1 and CDR2: DFQATT, SNEGSKA (reference sequence). The clonotype was recovered from a human donor in good health. V is TRBV20-1 and J is TRBJ2-5; no clear D. Sequencing input: blood. CDR3 residues: CSAIFQGWGLETQYF. The CDR3 DNA reads as TGCAGTGCCATATTTCAAGGCTGGGGATTAGAGACCCAGTACTTC.